The 23 T cell receptor beta chains in this list originate from one sample, sequenced in a study of OX40 agonist ivuxolimab in advanced cancers. Profiled with immunoSEQ multiplex PCR; TCRdb holds only in-frame clones, not every one. There are more than 85,000 clones in the sample; roughly 90% occur only once, and about 0.31% lies in the top ten. This material consisted of CD4+ or CD8+ T cells sorted from blood, taken in a trial of the OX40 agonist ivuxolimab. These TCRs come from an adult with an advanced solid tumor such as melanoma, head and neck, liver or kidney cancer.

The rearrangement links TRBV6-5 to TRBJ2-1, with D possibly TRBD1 on 6 matching bases. V gave up 8 bases and J gave up 7 bases, with 9 bases separating them. There are 11 residues in the CDR3. The germline V gene encodes CDR1 MNHEY and CDR2 SVGAGI. CDR3 residues: CASSQGNEQFF. CDR3 DNA sequence: TGTGCCAGCTCCCAGGGGAATGAGCAGTTCTTC.

The V and J genes are TRBV10-3 and TRBJ2-5; no clear D. CDR1 is ENHRY and CDR2 is SYGVKD in the germline V gene. CDR3 length: 13 amino acids. Between the trimmed V and J ends, which lost 2 bases and 3 bases, there was a span of 7 bases. Written as DNA, the CDR3 is TGTGCCATCAGTGAGGGTGCGGAAGAGACCCAGTACTTC. The encoded protein is CAISEGAEETQYF.

This clone was detected only a few times. The CDR3 sequence: CASSRQIHTEAFF. CDR3 DNA: TGTGCCAGCAGCAGACAGATTCACACTGAAGCTTTCTTT. J is TRBJ1-1 and V is TRBV14, with D possibly matching TRBD1 (5 bases). V dropped 5 bases and J dropped 3 bases, with 10 bases sitting between them. CDR3 length: 13 residues. Germline-derived CDR1 and CDR2 are SGHDN and FVKESK.

The rearrangement links TRBV19 to TRBJ1-1; TRBD1 matches at 7 bases. V gave up 5 bases and J gave up 0 bases; unmatched junction bases: 12. The CDR3 is 17 residues long. The germline V gene has CDR1 LNHDA and CDR2 SQIVND (reference sequence). CDR3 sequence: CASSSAALGQMNTEAFF. Written as DNA, the CDR3 is TGTGCCAGTAGTTCCGCAGCCCTGGGACAGATGAACACTGAAGCTTTCTTT.

The V and J genes are TRBV19 and TRBJ2-7, with 13 nucleotides matching TRBD2. Trimming removed 6 bases from V and 4 bases from J; junction bases left unmatched: 6. CDR1 is LNHDA and CDR2 is SQIVND in the germline V gene (reference sequence). CDR3 length: 15 amino acids. CDR3 protein: CASSELAGGLYEQYF. The CDR3 coding sequence is TGTGCCAGTAGCGAACTAGCGGGAGGGCTTTACGAGCAGTACTTC. The full variable domain, its missing parts supplied by reference TRBV19 and TRBJ2-7, is DGGITQSPKYLFRKEGQNVTLSCEQNLNHDAMYWYRQDPGQGLRLIYYSQIVNDFQKGDIAEGYSVSREKKESFPLTVTSAQKNPTAFYLCASSELAGGLYEQYFGPGTRLTVT.

This chain connects TRBV28 to TRBJ1-5, with D possibly being TRBD1 (6 bases). Trimming pared 6 bases from V and 3 bases from J, leaving 15 bases between. This CDR3 comprises 15 residues. The germline V gene has CDR1 MDHEN and CDR2 SYDVKM. Here the CDR3 reads CASRVAGANNQPQHF. The CDR3 coding sequence is TGTGCCAGCAGAGTAGCGGGGGCTAACAATCAGCCCCAGCATTTT.

The chain uses TRBV4-2 and TRBJ2-7, with D possibly matching TRBD1 (6 bases). The CDR3 consists of 15 residues. V lost 3 bases and J lost 2, with 14 bases in between. The V gene's germline CDR1 is LGHNA and CDR2 YNFKEQ. The DNA of the CDR3 is TGTGCCAGCAGCCAGAAGGGGGAATCCACCTACGAGCAGTACTTC. As protein: CASSQKGESTYEQYF.

The genes are TRBV5-1 and TRBJ2-7, with 11 positions matching TRBD1. Germline CDR1 is SGHRS and CDR2 is YFSETQ. V was pared by 4 bases and J by 3 bases, with 3 bases of the junction left unmatched. The CDR3 has 14 residues. CDR3 protein: CASSVGTGGYEQYF. CDR3 bases: TGCGCCAGCAGCGTAGGGACAGGGGGCTACGAGCAGTACTTC.

V gene TRBV28 combines with J gene TRBJ1-2; the D is unclear. The CDR3 runs to 14 residues. Germline V lookup: CDR1 MDHEN, CDR2 SYDVKM. Trimming pared 2 bases from V and 8 bases from J, leaving 15 bases between. In nucleotides, the CDR3 is TGTGCCAGCAGTTTAGCCACACGGGTCGGGGGCTACACCTTC. Protein: CASSLATRVGGYTF.

The chain couples TRBV5-1 to TRBJ1-4; a possible D gene is TRBD1 (5 bases). CDR3 length equals 14 residues. V lost 5 bases and J 5 bases, leaving 13 bases between the germline ends. The germline CDR1 and CDR2 sequences are SGHRS and YFSETQ. This CDR3 is CASSSGTVNEKLFF. The CDR3 DNA follows: TGCGCCAGCAGTTCTGGGACGGTCAATGAAAAACTGTTTTTT.

The rearrangement links TRBV27 to TRBJ2-2; D gene uncertain. Trimming removed 3 bases from V and 5 bases from J, with 7 bases in between. CDR1 is MNHEY, CDR2 SMNVEV, per germline (reference sequence). The CDR3 covers 13 residues. The CDR3 sequence is CASSFRVTGELFF. CDR3 DNA sequence: TGTGCCAGCAGTTTTAGGGTTACCGGGGAGCTGTTTTTT.

This clone has only a few counts. The rearrangement joins TRBV10-2 to TRBJ2-5; 10 positions match TRBD2. The CDR3 runs 16 residues. Germline CDR1 and CDR2: WSHSY and SAAADI. The ends lost 6 bases at V and 0 bases at J; junction bases unmatched: 7. CDR3 in DNA: TGCGCCAGCAGGGCCCGGACTAGCGGCTACCAAGAGACCCAGTACTTC. It yields the protein CASRARTSGYQETQYF.

The chain uses TRBV7-9 and TRBJ2-7; D possibly corresponds to TRBD1 (7 bases). The CDR3 runs 15 residues. V was trimmed by 4 bases and J by 4 bases, leaving 17 bases between them. Germline V gives CDR1 SEHNR, CDR2 FQNEAQ (reference sequence). The CDR3 protein is CASSSRGAGGYEQYF. In nucleotides, the CDR3 is TGTGCCAGCAGCTCTCGTGGGGCAGGGGGGTACGAGCAGTACTTC.

The genes are TRBV19 and TRBJ2-2; D might be TRBD2 (5 bases). The CDR3 is made up of 16 amino acids. The V end was cut by 9 bases, the J end by 4 bases, with 21 bases between. The germline gives CDR1 LNHDA, CDR2 SQIVND (reference sequence). For the CDR3, the DNA is TGTGCCAGGCTTCTCCTGGGAGTTAGTAGCACCGGGGAGCTGTTTTTT. It translates to CARLLLGVSSTGELFF.

This sequence joins TRBV6-1 and TRBJ2-7; a weak D match, TRBD1 (6 bases). V was shortened by 2 bases and J by 9 bases, with 17 bases between the two germline ends. Looked up from germline, CDR1 is MNHNS and CDR2 is SASEGT. The CDR3 is made up of 14 amino acids. CDR3 sequence reads: CASSELSQGVVQYF. CDR3 nucleotides: TGTGCCAGCAGTGAATTATCACAGGGTGTGGTGCAGTACTTC.

This clone was detected a few times. The J gene is TRBJ2-7, the V gene TRBV11-1, with a weak D call TRBD2 (6 bases). This CDR3 contains 13 residues. Trimming shortened V by 0 bases and J by 7 bases, and 10 bases separated the two germline ends. Per germline, CDR1 SGHAT and CDR2 FQDESV (reference sequence). CDR3 residues: CASSLAPEGEQYF. The CDR3 nucleotides are TGTGCCAGCAGCTTAGCCCCGGAGGGGGAGCAGTACTTC.

The chain employs TRBV5-1 and TRBJ2-2; 12 positions agree with TRBD2. Trimming removed 4 bases from V and 4 bases from J; junction bases left unmatched: 5. Per germline, CDR1 SGHRS and CDR2 YFSETQ. The CDR3 loop spans 16 amino acids. As DNA, the CDR3 is TGCGCCAGCAGCATCCTAGCGGGAGGGCCCACCGGGGAGCTGTTTTTT. This encodes CASSILAGGPTGELFF.

The V call is TRBV6-5, the J call TRBJ2-1, with 7 positions matching TRBD1. V lost 6 bases, J lost 3 bases, and 8 bases stayed unmatched. The germline V gene has CDR1 MNHEY and CDR2 SVGAGI. This CDR3 has 15 amino acids. The CDR3 DNA reads as TGTGCCAGCAGACCACAGGGGACCCTCTACAATGAGCAGTTCTTC. Protein: CASRPQGTLYNEQFF.

This chain joins TRBV11-2 and TRBJ2-2; 7 nucleotides line up with TRBD2. From germline, CDR1 is SGHAT and CDR2 FQNNGV. The CDR3 spans 15 residues. The trim removed 2 bases at V and 5 bases at J, leaving 5 bases unmatched. DNA for the CDR3: TGTGCCAGCAGCTTATGGGGGGGTCGAACCGGGGAGCTGTTTTTT. Translation gives CASSLWGGRTGELFF.

The rearrangement uses TRBV9 and TRBJ2-1, with D possibly TRBD2 on 6 matching bases. Trimming stripped 0 bases from V and 10 bases from J, with 20 bases between. The germline V gene encodes CDR1 SGDLS and CDR2 YYNGEE. This CDR3 contains 16 residues. This CDR3 is CASSVGRGTGLSEQFF. The CDR3 DNA is TGTGCCAGCAGCGTAGGACGGGGGACCGGGCTTTCGGAGCAGTTCTTC.

The V and J genes are TRBV6-6 and TRBJ2-3, with 8 positions matching TRBD1. The CDR3 runs to 16 residues. Per germline, CDR1 MNHNY and CDR2 SVGAGI (reference sequence). The V gene end was trimmed by 6 bases and the J gene end by 0 bases; junction bases not matched to a gene: 8. CDR3 bases: TGTGCCAGCAGCCGCCACAGGGGGACTAGCACAGATACGCAGTATTTT. Protein sequence: CASSRHRGTSTDTQYF.

This sequence joins TRBV4-2 and TRBJ2-1, with TRBD1 matching over 8 bases. Germline V gene lookup returns CDR1 LGHNA and CDR2 YNFKEQ. With V trimmed by 0 bases and J by 4 bases, 5 bases remained unmatched. The CDR3 has 16 residues. The CDR3 reads CASSQDGGQGYNEQFF. DNA of the CDR3: TGTGCCAGCAGCCAAGATGGTGGACAGGGATACAATGAGCAGTTCTTC.

V usage is TRBV5-4 and J usage is TRBJ2-5; perhaps TRBD1 as D (5 bases). Germline values: CDR1 SGHNT, CDR2 YYREEE (reference sequence). The CDR3 has 12 amino acids. The V end lost 7 bases, the J end lost 2 bases, and 9 bases lay between the germline ends. The CDR3 here is CASGRQQETQYF. For the CDR3, the DNA is TGTGCCAGCGGACGACAGCAAGAGACCCAGTACTTC.